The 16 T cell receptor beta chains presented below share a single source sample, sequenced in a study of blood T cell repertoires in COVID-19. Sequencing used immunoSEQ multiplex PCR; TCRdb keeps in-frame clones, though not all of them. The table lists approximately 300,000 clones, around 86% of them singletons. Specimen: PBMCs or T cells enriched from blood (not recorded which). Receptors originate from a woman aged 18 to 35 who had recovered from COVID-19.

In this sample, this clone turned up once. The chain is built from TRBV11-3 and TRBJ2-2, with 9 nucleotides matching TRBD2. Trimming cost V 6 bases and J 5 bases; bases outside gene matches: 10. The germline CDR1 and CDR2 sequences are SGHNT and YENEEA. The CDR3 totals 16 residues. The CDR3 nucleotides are TGTGCCAGCAGTCGAATAAACGCGGGGGGGACCGGGGAGCTGTTTTTT. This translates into CASSRINAGGTGELFF.

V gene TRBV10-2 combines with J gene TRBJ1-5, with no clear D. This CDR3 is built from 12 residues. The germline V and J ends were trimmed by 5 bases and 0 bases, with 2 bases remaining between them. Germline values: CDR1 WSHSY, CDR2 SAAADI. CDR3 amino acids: CASSYSNQPQHF. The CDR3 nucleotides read TGCGCCAGCAGTTATAGCAATCAGCCCCAGCATTTT.

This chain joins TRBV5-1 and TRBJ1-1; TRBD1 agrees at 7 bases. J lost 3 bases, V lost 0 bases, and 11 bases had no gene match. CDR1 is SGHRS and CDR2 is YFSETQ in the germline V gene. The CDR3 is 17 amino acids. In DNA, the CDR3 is TGCGCCAGCAGCTTGGTGGGACAGCCGGGAAGCGACACTGAAGCTTTCTTT. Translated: CASSLVGQPGSDTEAFF.

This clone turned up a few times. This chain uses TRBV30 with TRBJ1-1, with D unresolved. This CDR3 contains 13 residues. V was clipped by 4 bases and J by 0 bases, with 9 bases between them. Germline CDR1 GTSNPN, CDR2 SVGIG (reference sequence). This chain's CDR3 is CAWTITVNTEAFF. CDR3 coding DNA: TGTGCCTGGACTATAACAGTGAACACTGAAGCTTTCTTT. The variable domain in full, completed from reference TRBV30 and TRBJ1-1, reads SQTIHQWPATLVQPVGSPLSLECTVEGTSNPNLYWYRQAAGRGLQLLFYSVGIGQISSEVPQNLSASRPQDRQFILSSKKLLLSDSGFYLCAWTITVNTEAFFGQGTRLTVV.

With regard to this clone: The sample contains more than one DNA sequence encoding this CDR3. The CDR3 sequence is CSVPGLANTEAFF. Here the CDR3 DNA reads TGCAGCGTTCCGGGACTGGCGAACACTGAAGCTTTCTTT. The chain links TRBV29-1 to TRBJ1-1, with D possibly TRBD1 on 5 matching bases. The ends were cut back, 5 bases at V and 1 base at J, with 11 bases in the middle. The CDR3 is made up of 13 amino acids. Per the germline V gene, CDR1 is SQVTM and CDR2 is ANQGSEA.

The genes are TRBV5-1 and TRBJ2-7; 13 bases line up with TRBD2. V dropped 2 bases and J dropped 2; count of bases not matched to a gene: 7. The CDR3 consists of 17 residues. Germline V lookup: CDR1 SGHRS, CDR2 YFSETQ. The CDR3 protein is CASSLSWTSGSPYEQYF. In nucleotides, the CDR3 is TGCGCCAGCAGCTTATCCTGGACTAGCGGGAGTCCCTACGAGCAGTACTTC.

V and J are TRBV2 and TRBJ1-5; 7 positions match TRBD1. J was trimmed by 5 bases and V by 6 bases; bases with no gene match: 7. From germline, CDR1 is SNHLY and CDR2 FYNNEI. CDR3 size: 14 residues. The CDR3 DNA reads TGTGCCAGCAGCTTGGGACAGAAATATCAGCCCCAGCATTTT. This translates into CASSLGQKYQPQHF.

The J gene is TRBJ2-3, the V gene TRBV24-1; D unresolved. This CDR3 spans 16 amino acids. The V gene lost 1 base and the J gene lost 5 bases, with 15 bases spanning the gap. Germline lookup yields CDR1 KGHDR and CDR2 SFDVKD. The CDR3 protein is CATSDFKAPPGDTQYF. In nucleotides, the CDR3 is TGTGCCACCAGTGATTTCAAAGCCCCGCCAGGAGATACGCAGTATTTT.

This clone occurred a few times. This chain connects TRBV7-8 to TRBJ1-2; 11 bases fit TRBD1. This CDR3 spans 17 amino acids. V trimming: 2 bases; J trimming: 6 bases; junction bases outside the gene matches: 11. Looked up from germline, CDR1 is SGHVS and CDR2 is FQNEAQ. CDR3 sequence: CASSLRHGQGAGNGYTF. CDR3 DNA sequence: TGTGCCAGCAGCTTAAGGCACGGACAGGGGGCGGGGAATGGCTACACCTTC.

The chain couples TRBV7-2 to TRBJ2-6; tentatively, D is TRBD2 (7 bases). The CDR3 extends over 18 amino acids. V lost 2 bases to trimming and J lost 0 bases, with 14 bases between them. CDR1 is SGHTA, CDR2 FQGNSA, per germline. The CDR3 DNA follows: TGTGCCAGCAGCTTACCAAGGGGGGGGAACTCTGGGGCCAACGTCCTGACTTTC. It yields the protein CASSLPRGGNSGANVLTF.

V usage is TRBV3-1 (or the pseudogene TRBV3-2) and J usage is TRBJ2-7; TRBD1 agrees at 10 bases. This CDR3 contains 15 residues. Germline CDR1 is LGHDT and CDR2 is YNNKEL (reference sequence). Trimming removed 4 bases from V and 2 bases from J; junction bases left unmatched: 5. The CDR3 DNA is TGTGCCAGCAGCCGACGACAGGGGGCTACCTACGAGCAGTACTTC. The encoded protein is CASSRRQGATYEQYF.

Written as DNA, the CDR3 is TGTGCCAGCTCCCTAGATACATATGGCTACACCTTC. Encoded protein: CASSLDTYGYTF. This rearrangement joins TRBV18 to TRBJ1-2; D is ambiguous. CDR1 KGHSH and CDR2 LQKENI come from the germline V gene. The CDR3 loop spans 12 amino acids. Trimming removed 6 bases at V and 5 bases at J, with 10 bases between.

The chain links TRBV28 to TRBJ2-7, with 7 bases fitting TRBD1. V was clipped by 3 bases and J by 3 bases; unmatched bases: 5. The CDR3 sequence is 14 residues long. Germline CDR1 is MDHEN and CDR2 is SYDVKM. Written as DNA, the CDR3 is TGTGCCAGCAGTTTGGGACAGACCGTCTACGAGCAGTACTTC. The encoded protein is CASSLGQTVYEQYF. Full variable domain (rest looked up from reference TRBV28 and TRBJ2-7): DVKVTQSSRYLVKRTGEKVFLECVQDMDHENMFWYRQDPGLGLRLIYFSYDVKMKEKGDIPEGYSVSREKKERFSLILESASTNQTSMYLCASSLGQTVYEQYFGPGTRLTVT.

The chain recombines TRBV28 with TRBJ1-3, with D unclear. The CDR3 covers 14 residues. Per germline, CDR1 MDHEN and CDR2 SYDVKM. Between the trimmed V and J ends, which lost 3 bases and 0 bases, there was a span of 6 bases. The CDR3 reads CASSFKHSGNTIYF. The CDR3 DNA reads TGTGCCAGCAGTTTTAAGCACTCTGGAAACACCATATATTTT.

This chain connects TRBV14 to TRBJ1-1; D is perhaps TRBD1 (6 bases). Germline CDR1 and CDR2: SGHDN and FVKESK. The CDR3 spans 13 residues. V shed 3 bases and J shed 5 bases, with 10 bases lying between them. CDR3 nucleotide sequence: TGTGCCAGCAGCCATGCTCAGGGGACTGAAGCTTTCTTT. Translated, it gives CASSHAQGTEAFF.

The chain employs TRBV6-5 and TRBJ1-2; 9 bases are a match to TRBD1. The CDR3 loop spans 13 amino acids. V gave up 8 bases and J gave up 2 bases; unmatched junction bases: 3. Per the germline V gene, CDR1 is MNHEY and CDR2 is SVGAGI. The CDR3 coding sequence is TGTGCCAGCTCCGGGACAGGGAACTATGGCTACACCTTC. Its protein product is CASSGTGNYGYTF.